This T cell receptor beta chain was profiled in a study of OX40 agonist ivuxolimab in advanced cancers. Across the study: Hepatocellular carcinoma, melanoma, renal cell or head and neck cancer affected the dose-escalation patients. Three partial responders included one hepatocellular carcinoma patient and two cutaneous melanoma patients.

The CDR3 covers 14 residues. Germline lookup yields CDR1 ENHRY and CDR2 SYGVKD. V lost 2 bases, J lost 2 bases, and 9 bases lay in between. Sequencing used immunoSEQ multiplex PCR; TCRdb keeps in-frame clones, though not all of them. The repertoire holds around 50,000 clones, with more than 80% as singletons. The chain employs TRBV10-3 and TRBJ2-5, with D unclear. This receptor was obtained from an adult with an advanced solid tumor such as melanoma, head and neck, liver or kidney cancer. The input for sequencing was CD4+ or CD8+ T cells sorted from blood, taken in a trial of the OX40 agonist ivuxolimab. The CDR3 coding sequence is TGTGCCATCAGTGAGGGCGGCAGTCAAGAGACCCAGTACTTC. Its translation is CAISEGGSQETQYF.